Below, one T cell receptor beta chain is given with its context. Its antigen is currently unknown. The genomic DNA of each subset was split evenly across several immunoSEQ plates. Using immunoSEQ multiplex PCR, the repertoire was profiled, and TCRdb retains in-frame clones only, with some absent. The sample comprises 1,400,000 or so clones, about 98.5% of which are singletons, and approximately 0.38% rests with the top ten. Germline V lookup: CDR1 MNHEY, CDR2 SMNVEV (reference sequence). This CDR3 comprises 16 residues. The V and J ends lost 5 bases and 7 bases, in that order; junction bases with no gene match: 12. This entry comes from a study of shared clonotypes between healthy human individuals. Study background: Each donor's CD8 memory used one plate, CD8 naive two, each CD4 subset three. Study results and caveats: Enrolling few donors narrowed the genetic and exposure-history diversity that was represented.

The sequencing input was naive CD4+ T cells sorted from blood. Documented subset: CD45RA+ positively selected. The chain couples TRBV27 to TRBJ2-5; 11 bases align to TRBD2. The TCR comes from a man aged 30-40 years in good health. The CDR3, as DNA: TGTGCCAGCAGTCCTCTAGCGGGAGGTGTTATGGGGACCCAGTACTTC. Protein sequence: CASSPLAGGVMGTQYF.